This T cell receptor beta chain was documented in a study of shared clonotypes between healthy human individuals. Points from the study as a whole: Only blood samples were collected, and tissue repertoires likely differ. In general, naive subsets displayed greater estimated richness than memory subsets did.

Sequencing used immunoSEQ multiplex PCR; TCRdb keeps in-frame clones, though not all of them. The sample comprises millions of clones, about 92% of which are singletons, and more than 1.5% rests with the top ten. Concerning this clone itself: Its cognate antigen is unknown.

Naive CD8 cells, CD45RO-negative and positively selected for CCR7, excluded terminally differentiated effector memory CD45RA+ cells. The origin of this receptor is a man between 18 and 35 years old in good health. Some clones in this sample may be carry-over from other donors' samples. Sequencing was performed on naive CD8+ T cells from PBMCs.

Here the CDR3 reads CASSVGGFGLAFF. The DNA of the CDR3 is TGTGCCAGCAGCGTAGGGGGATTCGGGTTAGCTTTCTTT. The chain combines TRBV9 with TRBJ1-1; no clear D. The CDR3 is made up of 13 amino acids. Germline values: CDR1 SGDLS, CDR2 YYNGEE. Trimming shortened V by 0 bases and J by 10 bases, and 13 bases separated the two germline ends.